This T cell receptor (beta chain) was captured in a study of shared clonotypes between healthy human individuals. Trimming shortened V by 6 bases and J by 2 bases, and 17 bases separated the two germline ends. The CDR3 covers 16 residues. The germline V gene encodes CDR1 MNHEY and CDR2 SMNVEV (reference sequence). Libraries were prepared by immunoSEQ multiplex PCR; TCRdb keeps only in-frame clonotypes and omits some of them. The data show millions of clones, roughly 96% seen once. This chain links TRBV27 with TRBJ1-5, with a possible D match to TRBD1 (6 bases). Sequenced: naive CD4+ T cells sorted from blood. Regarding subset: CD45RA+ positively selected. The receptor comes from a young man in good health. In DNA form, the CDR3 reads TGTGCCAGCAGAGTACAGGGACCTCCTGGCAATCAGCCCCAGCATTTT. Encoded protein: CASRVQGPPGNQPQHF.